This T cell receptor beta chain appears in the sequencing data of a study of TIL therapy for anti-PD-1-resistant metastatic lung cancer. Study details: Patients had a median age of approximately 56 years (range about 38-85). Whole-study findings and limits: Many TIL product clones were absent from baseline tumor, suggesting clonal contraction.

The time point is: pre-treatment sample, taken before nivolumab and TIL therapy. The tumor samples were excised metastases, mostly pleural nodules or supraclavicular lymph nodes. By its share, this clone is medium-sized. What it binds is unknown. V was cut by 1 base and J by 7 bases, with 13 bases left in between. Looked up from germline, CDR1 is MNHNS and CDR2 is SASEGT. The CDR3 is made up of 14 amino acids. Sequencing used immunoSEQ v3. Produced via immunoSEQ multiplex PCR; TCRdb's table is partial and in-frame only. The sample has about 10,000 clones, about 60% seen once. This chain links TRBV6-1 with TRBJ1-2, with D possibly TRBD1 on 6 matching bases. This receptor was identified in a person between 25 and 79 years old with non-small cell lung cancer. The sequencing used tumor tissue, collected at baseline. CDR3 in amino acids: CASSEGHPRGGYTF. Here the CDR3 DNA reads TGTGCCAGCAGTGAAGGCCACCCCAGGGGTGGCTACACCTTC.